What follows describes a single T cell receptor (beta chain). The antigen is undetermined. The entry originates in a study of beta chain features in type 1 diabetes. Study conclusions and caveats: In comparison with healthy donors, patients had naive, central memory and Treg TCRB repertoires that appeared more similar. More deletions and fewer insertions at VDJ junctions were seen in type 1 diabetes patients. In cDNA sequencing, cells with high TCR expression could be over-represented.

In total, each donor contributed a single heparinised blood draw that averaged about 110 mL. Sequenced material consisted of expressed TCRB transcripts (all of the isolated RNA was reverse transcribed). Sequencing was performed with immunoSEQ multiplex PCR; in TCRdb, only in-frame clones are kept and a portion is missing. The sample shows fewer than 150,000 clones, 6.9% of them seen only once. This CDR3 spans 17 amino acids. Per germline, CDR1 LGHNA and CDR2 YNFKEQ. V shed 0 bases, J shed 7 bases, and the junction held 12 bases outside the gene matches. The chain couples TRBV4-2 to TRBJ1-2, with 9 bases matching TRBD1. The receptor was derived from a woman in her 30s in good health. The sequenced sample was central memory CD4+ T cells from blood. CDR3 coding DNA: TGTGCCAGCAGCCAAGATCTGACGGGACAGGGACCCCGTGGCTACACCTTC. Its protein product is CASSQDLTGQGPRGYTF.